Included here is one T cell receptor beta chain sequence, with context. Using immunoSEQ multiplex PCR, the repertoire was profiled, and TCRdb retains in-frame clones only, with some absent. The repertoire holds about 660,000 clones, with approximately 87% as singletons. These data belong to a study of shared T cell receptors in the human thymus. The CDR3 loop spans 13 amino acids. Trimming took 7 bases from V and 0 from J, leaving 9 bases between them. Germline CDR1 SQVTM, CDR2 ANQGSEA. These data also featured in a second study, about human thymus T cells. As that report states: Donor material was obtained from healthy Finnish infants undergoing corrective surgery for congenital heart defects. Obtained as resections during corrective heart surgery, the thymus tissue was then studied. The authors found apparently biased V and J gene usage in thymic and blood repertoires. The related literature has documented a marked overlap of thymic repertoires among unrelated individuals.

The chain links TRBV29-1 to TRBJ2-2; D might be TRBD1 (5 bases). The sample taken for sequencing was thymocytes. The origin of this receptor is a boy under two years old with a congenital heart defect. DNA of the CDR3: TGCAGCGCCGAGACAGCGAACACCGGGGAGCTGTTTTTT. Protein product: CSAETANTGELFF.